A single sample is the source of the 4 T cell receptor beta chains below, sequenced in a study of blood T cell repertoires in COVID-19. The repertoire was sequenced with immunoSEQ multiplex PCR; TCRdb's copy has only in-frame clones and lacks some. Of approximately 100,000 clones in the sample, 80% to 90% were seen once. The sample was PBMCs or T cells enriched from blood (not recorded which). These receptors all stem from a woman between 50 and 59 years old who had recovered from COVID-19.

The V call is TRBV28, the J call TRBJ2-3; D unresolved. V was pared by 5 bases and J by 3 bases, with 9 bases between. This CDR3 spans 13 amino acids. Germline V gene data show CDR1 as MDHEN and CDR2 as SYDVKM. The CDR3: CASSLPGTDTQYF. The CDR3 nucleotides read TGTGCCAGCAGTCTACCGGGTACAGATACGCAGTATTTT.

This rearrangement joins TRBV3-1 (or the pseudogene TRBV3-2) to TRBJ2-7; TRBD2 agrees at 15 bases. The CDR3 has 16 residues. The J segment lost 5 bases and the V segment lost 2 bases, leaving 4 bases of the junction unmatched. Germline values: CDR1 LGHDT, CDR2 YNNKEL (reference sequence). Here the CDR3 reads CASSQRTSGRANEQYF. The CDR3 coding sequence is TGTGCCAGCAGCCAACGGACTAGCGGGAGGGCCAACGAGCAGTACTTC.

The chain joins TRBV19 to TRBJ1-4, with D possibly TRBD1 on 6 matching bases. Germline V CDR1 and CDR2: LNHDA, SQIVND (reference sequence). Trimming removed 4 bases at V and 0 bases at J, with 12 bases between. The CDR3 totals 16 residues. CDR3 region: CASSTGTLATNEKLFF. CDR3 DNA sequence: TGTGCCAGTAGTACCGGGACACTCGCAACTAATGAAAAACTGTTTTTT. Based on the CDR3 plus reference TRBV19 and TRBJ1-4, the full variable domain is DGGITQSPKYLFRKEGQNVTLSCEQNLNHDAMYWYRQDPGQGLRLIYYSQIVNDFQKGDIAEGYSVSREKKESFPLTVTSAQKNPTAFYLCASSTGTLATNEKLFFGSGTQLSVL.

CDR3 in DNA: TGTGCCACCAGGTTAACTAGCGGGATCTACAATGAGCAGTTCTTC. Its translation is CATRLTSGIYNEQFF. The chain couples TRBV15 to TRBJ2-1; 10 bases line up with TRBD2. The CDR3 totals 15 residues. Germline CDR1 reads LNHNV; CDR2 reads YYDKDF (reference sequence). V lost 6 bases, J lost 3 bases, and 5 bases stayed unmatched. The full variable domain, its missing parts supplied by reference TRBV15 and TRBJ2-1, is DAMVIQNPRYQVTQFGKPVTLSCSQTLNHNVMYWYQQKSSQAPKLLFHYYDKDFNNEADTPDNFQSRRPNTSFCFLDIRSPGLGDTAMYLCATRLTSGIYNEQFFGPGTRLTVL.